The T cell receptor beta chain under discussion was sequenced for a study of chemoradiotherapy in HPV16-positive cancers. This clone occurred a few times. The CDR3 contains 16 residues. The V end lost 1 base, the J end lost 0 bases, and 10 bases lay between the germline ends. Germline lookup yields CDR1 MGHRA and CDR2 YSYEKL. Repertoires were sampled repeatedly during chemoradiotherapy. The assay was immunoSEQ multiplex PCR, and TCRdb's table has in-frame clones only and misses some. This sample has roughly 8,000 clones, with approximately 70% found just once. The clonotype comes from a human donor with HPV-associated anogenital cancer. This material was collected from a patient who underwent chemoradiotherapy. V is TRBV4-1 and J is TRBJ1-3; D unresolved. The DNA of the CDR3 is TGCGCCAGCAGCCAAGTGGCAGATCTCTCTGGAAACACCATATATTTT. Amino acids: CASSQVADLSGNTIYF.